This TCR beta chain was sequenced during a study of cytomegalovirus exposure and HLA in healthy donors. A multiplex PCR was run with 60 Vbeta primers and 13 Jbeta primers. The protocol was immunoSEQ multiplex PCR, while the TCRdb copy is restricted to in-frame clones and leaves out a portion. The sample lists tens of thousands of clones, around 80% occurring once. Germline CDR1 reads LNHNV; CDR2 reads YYDKDF (reference sequence). V dropped 5 bases and J dropped 2 bases, with 12 bases sitting between them. The CDR3 length is 14 residues. This chain connects TRBV15 to TRBJ1-1; maybe TRBD1 (6 bases). The TCR comes from a woman aged 25 to 39 in good health and CMV-seronegative. The sequenced material came from PBMCs. The CDR3 nucleotides are TGTGCCACCAGCCGCCGGACAGTAAACACTGAAGCTTTCTTT. Protein: CATSRRTVNTEAFF.